This is a list of T cell receptor beta chains from one sample in a study of CD8 T cells in ankylosing spondylitis. A single record per CDR3 protein comes from TCRdb applying MiXCR to the 5' RACE reads. The sample yields about 220,000 distinct CDR3 sequences, about 10% seen once. Input material: blood, either unsorted or a sorted T cell fraction (not recorded which). All receptors come from a male donor with ankylosing spondylitis or in good health (not recorded which). Each CDR3 is given with its conserved first and last residue. D genes are given only for firm matches. Clone size is stated in some rows and not others, as once, few, many or a class when expanded.

d_call: TRBD1
clone_size: many
v_call: TRBV7-2
j_call: TRBJ1-4
cdr3_nt: TGTGCCAGCAGCTTAACGGACAGGGATAATGAAAAACTGTTTTTT
cdr3_aa: CASSLTDRDNEKLFF

d_call: TRBD1
clone_size: many
v_call: TRBV27
j_call: TRBJ1-4
cdr3_nt: TGTGCCAGCAGTAAGAGGACAGGGGGCGGCGAAAAACTGTTTTTT
cdr3_aa: CASSKRTGGGEKLFF

d_call: -
clone_size: few
v_call: TRBV7-9
j_call: TRBJ2-7
cdr3_nt: TGTGCCAGCAGCTCAAATAGCGGGACAGGGACCAACGAGCAGTACTTC
cdr3_aa: CASSSNSGTGTNEQYF

d_call: TRBD1
clone_size: -
v_call: TRBV20-1
j_call: TRBJ1-5
cdr3_nt: TGCAGTGCTAGGGCCCTCCTTGGACGACAGGGGACCAATCAGCCCCAGCATTTT
cdr3_aa: CSARALLGRQGTNQPQHF

d_call: -
clone_size: -
v_call: TRBV5-1
j_call: TRBJ2-7
cdr3_nt: TGCGCCACTAGGGACGCTCAAGTCGGCGAGCAGTACTTC
cdr3_aa: CATRDAQVGEQYF

d_call: TRBD2
clone_size: -
v_call: TRBV5-1
j_call: TRBJ2-7
cdr3_nt: TGCGCCAGCACCGATAGCGGGGGGCACGGGCAGTACTTC
cdr3_aa: CASTDSGGHGQYF

d_call: TRBD2
clone_size: many
v_call: TRBV29-1
j_call: TRBJ2-5
cdr3_nt: TGCAGCTCTGCTGGCGGGGGTGGACAAGAGACCCAGTACTTC
cdr3_aa: CSSAGGGGQETQYF

d_call: TRBD1
clone_size: many
v_call: TRBV12-3/TRBV12-4
j_call: TRBJ2-3
cdr3_nt: TGTGCCAGCAGCCTCGACAGGGCCGATACGCAGTATTTT
cdr3_aa: CASSLDRADTQYF

d_call: TRBD1
clone_size: many
v_call: TRBV5-1
j_call: TRBJ2-7
cdr3_nt: TGCGCCAGCAGCTTGTTGGGACAGGCTTACGAGCAGTACTTC
cdr3_aa: CASSLLGQAYEQYF

d_call: TRBD2
clone_size: few
v_call: TRBV5-1
j_call: TRBJ2-5
cdr3_nt: TGCGCCAGCAGCACCTTGAGCGGGGGGGGAGAGACCCAGTACTTC
cdr3_aa: CASSTLSGGGETQYF

d_call: TRBD1
clone_size: many
v_call: TRBV12-3/TRBV12-4
j_call: TRBJ1-1
cdr3_nt: TGTGCCAGCAGTTTGGGACAGAGTATGAACACTGAAGCTTTCTTT
cdr3_aa: CASSLGQSMNTEAFF

d_call: -
clone_size: many
v_call: TRBV5-1
j_call: TRBJ2-5
cdr3_nt: TGCGCCAGCAGCTTGGTCGTTCAGGGGTCAGAGACCCAGTACTTC
cdr3_aa: CASSLVVQGSETQYF

d_call: -
clone_size: few
v_call: TRBV6-1
j_call: TRBJ2-7
cdr3_nt: TGTGCCAGCAGCCTCGGGGACCTCTACGAGCAGTACTTC
cdr3_aa: CASSLGDLYEQYF

d_call: -
clone_size: many
v_call: TRBV7-8
j_call: TRBJ2-1
cdr3_nt: TGTGCCAGCAGCTTATTTTCTAGTGGTGAGCAGTTCTTC
cdr3_aa: CASSLFSSGEQFF

d_call: TRBD1
clone_size: -
v_call: TRBV28
j_call: TRBJ1-1
cdr3_nt: TGTGCCACCAAGACAGGGATGAACACTGAAGCTTTCTTT
cdr3_aa: CATKTGMNTEAFF

d_call: TRBD1
clone_size: many
v_call: TRBV5-1
j_call: TRBJ1-6
cdr3_nt: TGCGCCAGCAGCTGGGAACAGGGGTCCCCGAGCTCCTATAATTCACCCCTCCACTTT
cdr3_aa: CASSWEQGSPSSYNSPLHF

d_call: -
clone_size: many
v_call: TRBV5-1
j_call: TRBJ1-1
cdr3_nt: TGCGCCAGCAGCTTGAAAGTTGCAGGAGGCACTGAAGCTTTCTTT
cdr3_aa: CASSLKVAGGTEAFF

d_call: -
clone_size: -
v_call: TRBV28
j_call: TRBJ2-7
cdr3_nt: TGTGCCAGCAGTCTCTACGTCCCCAGCCTCTCCTACGAGCAGTACTTC
cdr3_aa: CASSLYVPSLSYEQYF

d_call: -
clone_size: -
v_call: TRBV5-1
j_call: TRBJ1-1
cdr3_nt: TGCGCCAGCAGCCGGGGGCCAGACTGGAACACTGAAGCTTTCTTT
cdr3_aa: CASSRGPDWNTEAFF

d_call: -
clone_size: many
v_call: TRBV20-1
j_call: TRBJ2-2
cdr3_nt: TGCAGTGCTTTTCCCACTACCGAACTCACCGGGGAGCTGTTTTTT
cdr3_aa: CSAFPTTELTGELFF

d_call: -
clone_size: few
v_call: TRBV7-9
j_call: TRBJ2-7
cdr3_nt: TGTGCCAGCAGCTTAGGACGGGGTGGCGAGCAGTACTTC
cdr3_aa: CASSLGRGGEQYF

d_call: -
clone_size: few
v_call: TRBV10-3
j_call: TRBJ2-3
cdr3_nt: TGTGCCATCAGTGACCCTCCTTCTGGGGCAGATACGCAGTATTTT
cdr3_aa: CAISDPPSGADTQYF

d_call: -
clone_size: many
v_call: TRBV5-1
j_call: TRBJ2-4
cdr3_nt: TGCGCCAGCAGCCCCCTAGGACCCGGACTAGCCAAAAACATTCAGTACTTC
cdr3_aa: CASSPLGPGLAKNIQYF

d_call: -
clone_size: many
v_call: TRBV9
j_call: TRBJ1-1
cdr3_nt: TGTGCCAGCAGCGAAGAGGGTACAATGAACACTGAAGCTTTCTTT
cdr3_aa: CASSEEGTMNTEAFF

d_call: TRBD2
clone_size: many
v_call: TRBV7-2
j_call: TRBJ2-7
cdr3_nt: TGTGCCGGGACTGACCCGGGGGGTGGAGAGCAGTACTTC
cdr3_aa: CAGTDPGGGEQYF

d_call: -
clone_size: many
v_call: TRBV5-1
j_call: TRBJ2-3
cdr3_nt: TGCGCCAGCACCGTGGCGGAGGGCGCAGGAGATACGCAGTATTTT
cdr3_aa: CASTVAEGAGDTQYF

d_call: -
clone_size: many
v_call: TRBV7-2
j_call: TRBJ2-7
cdr3_nt: TGTGCCAGCAGCCCGGGAATTTTACCCTACGAGCAGTACTTC
cdr3_aa: CASSPGILPYEQYF

d_call: TRBD2
clone_size: many
v_call: TRBV24-1
j_call: TRBJ2-1
cdr3_nt: TGTGCCACCAGTGACCCGGGACTAGCGGCTTACAATGAGCAGTTCTTC
cdr3_aa: CATSDPGLAAYNEQFF

d_call: -
clone_size: many
v_call: TRBV5-6
j_call: TRBJ1-1
cdr3_nt: TGTGCCAGCAGCAGGGACGGAGAGTATGTGAACACTGAAGCTTTCTTT
cdr3_aa: CASSRDGEYVNTEAFF

d_call: -
clone_size: -
v_call: TRBV12-3/TRBV12-4
j_call: TRBJ1-4
cdr3_nt: TGTGCCAGCAGCTCAGGGTGGGAGGGAGAAAAACTGTTTTTT
cdr3_aa: CASSSGWEGEKLFF

d_call: TRBD2
clone_size: many
v_call: TRBV7-2
j_call: TRBJ2-2
cdr3_nt: TGTGCCAGCAGCTCTCTTAGCGGGGGGACCGGGGAGCTGTTTTTT
cdr3_aa: CASSSLSGGTGELFF

d_call: -
clone_size: few
v_call: TRBV6-1
j_call: TRBJ1-6
cdr3_nt: TGTGCCAGCCGCGAAGATCCTCAGGGCCACCCAGGTGGTCGTGAAAATTCACCCCTCCACTTT
cdr3_aa: CASREDPQGHPGGRENSPLHF

d_call: -
clone_size: many
v_call: TRBV7-8
j_call: TRBJ2-7
cdr3_nt: TGTGCCAGCAGCAAGGGGGTCTCCTACGAGCAGTACTTC
cdr3_aa: CASSKGVSYEQYF

d_call: TRBD2
clone_size: many
v_call: TRBV5-6
j_call: TRBJ2-7
cdr3_nt: TGTGCCAGCAGCTTATGGACTAGCGGGTCCTACGAGCAGTACTTC
cdr3_aa: CASSLWTSGSYEQYF

d_call: -
clone_size: many
v_call: TRBV3-1
j_call: TRBJ1-1
cdr3_nt: TGTGCCAGCCAGGCCATGAACACTGAAGCTTTCTTT
cdr3_aa: CASQAMNTEAFF

d_call: TRBD1
clone_size: many
v_call: TRBV10-3
j_call: TRBJ2-7
cdr3_nt: TGTGCCATCAGGGGACCGGGACAGGGGGCTCAAGAGCAGTACTTC
cdr3_aa: CAIRGPGQGAQEQYF

d_call: TRBD1
clone_size: many
v_call: TRBV15
j_call: TRBJ1-2
cdr3_nt: TGTGCCACCAGCACACCACAGGGGGCCAAGGCTAACTATGGCTACACCTTC
cdr3_aa: CATSTPQGAKANYGYTF

d_call: TRBD2
clone_size: few
v_call: TRBV5-1
j_call: TRBJ2-3
cdr3_nt: TGCGCCAGCAGCTTGGTTGGTAGCGGGGGGACCGATACGCAGTATTTT
cdr3_aa: CASSLVGSGGTDTQYF

d_call: TRBD1
clone_size: many
v_call: TRBV28
j_call: TRBJ1-5
cdr3_nt: TGTGCCAGCAGCTCTGGGGGACAGGCTCTTCAGCCCCAGCATTTT
cdr3_aa: CASSSGGQALQPQHF

d_call: -
clone_size: -
v_call: TRBV29-1
j_call: TRBJ2-2
cdr3_nt: TGCAGCGCCCCGAAGTTTGGGGGAGCGAACACCGGGGAGCTGTTTTTT
cdr3_aa: CSAPKFGGANTGELFF

d_call: TRBD1
clone_size: few
v_call: TRBV25-1
j_call: TRBJ2-5
cdr3_nt: TGTGCCAGCAGCCAACAGGGGGCGAGGGAGACCCAGTACTTC
cdr3_aa: CASSQQGARETQYF

d_call: TRBD2
clone_size: many
v_call: TRBV11-1
j_call: TRBJ2-3
cdr3_nt: TGTGCCAGCAGCTTATCTCGTGCGGGAGTGGAACTCGGCGATACGCAGTATTTT
cdr3_aa: CASSLSRAGVELGDTQYF

d_call: -
clone_size: -
v_call: TRBV3-1
j_call: TRBJ1-1
cdr3_nt: TGTGCCAGCAGCCAGAGGGGAGTTACTGAAGCTTTCTTT
cdr3_aa: CASSQRGVTEAFF

d_call: -
clone_size: -
v_call: TRBV7-2
j_call: TRBJ2-5
cdr3_nt: TGTGCCAGCAGCCCGACCCGGCGGGAGACCCAGTACTTC
cdr3_aa: CASSPTRRETQYF

d_call: -
clone_size: few
v_call: TRBV20-1
j_call: TRBJ2-3
cdr3_nt: TGCAGTGCTAGGCCGGGACCCATACGCGATACGCAGTATTTT
cdr3_aa: CSARPGPIRDTQYF

d_call: TRBD2
clone_size: many
v_call: TRBV20-1
j_call: TRBJ2-7
cdr3_nt: TGCAGTGTCCGGGAAATCGGGGAGGGGTATATCTACGAGCAGTACTTC
cdr3_aa: CSVREIGEGYIYEQYF

d_call: TRBD2
clone_size: few
v_call: TRBV6-4
j_call: TRBJ2-3
cdr3_nt: TGTGCCAGCAGTCGACCGGGACTAGCGCCCCAACCCGATCTTCCAGATACGCAGTATTTT
cdr3_aa: CASSRPGLAPQPDLPDTQYF

d_call: TRBD1
clone_size: -
v_call: TRBV7-3
j_call: TRBJ1-2
cdr3_nt: TGTGCCAGCAGCTCCTGGACAGGGGAAGGCTACACCTTC
cdr3_aa: CASSSWTGEGYTF

d_call: -
clone_size: few
v_call: TRBV5-1
j_call: TRBJ2-6
cdr3_nt: TGCGCCAGCAGCTTGGAGCAGGCTGGGGCCAACGTCCTGACTTTC
cdr3_aa: CASSLEQAGANVLTF

d_call: TRBD2
clone_size: many
v_call: TRBV11-1
j_call: TRBJ2-3
cdr3_nt: TGTGCCAGCAGCTTAGTCTTTAGCGGGGGGGCCGCTATAGGCACAGATACGCAGTATTTT
cdr3_aa: CASSLVFSGGAAIGTDTQYF

d_call: -
clone_size: few
v_call: TRBV3-1
j_call: TRBJ2-3
cdr3_nt: TGTGCCAGCAGCCAAGGGGGTGGAATCACAGATACGCAGTATTTT
cdr3_aa: CASSQGGGITDTQYF

d_call: TRBD1
clone_size: many
v_call: TRBV7-6
j_call: TRBJ2-1
cdr3_nt: TGTGCCAGCAGCATGGGACAGGGGAACTACAATGAGCAGTTCTTC
cdr3_aa: CASSMGQGNYNEQFF

d_call: TRBD2
clone_size: -
v_call: TRBV7-2
j_call: TRBJ2-3
cdr3_nt: TGTGCCAGCACCCCACGGGCGGGGGGGCCGGATACGCAGTATTTT
cdr3_aa: CASTPRAGGPDTQYF

d_call: -
clone_size: many
v_call: TRBV5-5
j_call: TRBJ2-2
cdr3_nt: TGTGCCAGCAGCTTCAGGGGGGAAAACACCGGGGAGCTGTTTTTT
cdr3_aa: CASSFRGENTGELFF

d_call: -
clone_size: -
v_call: TRBV3-1
j_call: TRBJ2-7
cdr3_nt: TGTGCCAGCAGCCAAGGTGGGGCCCTCAACTACGAGCAGTACTTC
cdr3_aa: CASSQGGALNYEQYF

d_call: -
clone_size: -
v_call: TRBV20-1
j_call: TRBJ1-2
cdr3_nt: TGCAGTGCGCCGAACGCAGGAGTACGCGATGGCTACACCTTC
cdr3_aa: CSAPNAGVRDGYTF

d_call: -
clone_size: few
v_call: TRBV7-3
j_call: TRBJ2-2
cdr3_nt: TGTGCCAGCAGCCCACGGGGCTTCTCGAACACCGGGGAGCTGTTTTTT
cdr3_aa: CASSPRGFSNTGELFF

d_call: -
clone_size: many
v_call: TRBV3-1
j_call: TRBJ1-2
cdr3_nt: TGTGCCAGCAGCCAAAGCTTCATGGATTCTAACTATGGCTACACCTTC
cdr3_aa: CASSQSFMDSNYGYTF

d_call: -
clone_size: many
v_call: TRBV29-1
j_call: TRBJ2-3
cdr3_nt: TGCAGCGCCCGAGCAGGCGGTCTCACAGATACGCAGTATTTT
cdr3_aa: CSARAGGLTDTQYF

d_call: TRBD1
clone_size: -
v_call: TRBV20-1
j_call: TRBJ1-5
cdr3_nt: TGCAGTGCTCCGGGACAGGGCCCCAATCAGCCCCAGCATTTT
cdr3_aa: CSAPGQGPNQPQHF